A selection of T cell receptor beta chains follows, all from one sample in a study of T cell changes during pregnancy in multiple sclerosis. Libraries were prepared by immunoSEQ multiplex PCR; TCRdb keeps only in-frame clonotypes and omits some of them. The data contain around 62,000 clones, 93% of them singletons. This sample comprised CD8+ T cells from peripheral blood mononuclear cells, obtained in the second trimester of pregnancy. Every receptor here comes from a female donor with multiple sclerosis, enrolled in a pregnancy study. The CDR3 runs from the conserved cysteine through the conserved F or W. The order of the fields is clone size, J gene, D gene, V gene, CDR3 DNA, CDR3 protein. A D gene is named only where the DNA matches it firmly. Clone size is shown for a subset of rows, as once, few, many or a class of expanded clone.

abundance: medium-sized
j_gene: TRBJ2-7
d_gene: TRBD1
v_gene: TRBV9
CDR3nt: TGTGCCAGCAGCGTAGAGGACAGGGGGACCTACGAGCAGTACTTC
CDR3aa: CASSVEDRGTYEQYF

abundance: NA
j_gene: TRBJ1-2
d_gene: NA
v_gene: TRBV10-3
CDR3nt: TGTGCCATCCAGGGAATCTATGGCTACACCTTC
CDR3aa: CAIQGIYGYTF

abundance: NA
j_gene: TRBJ2-5
d_gene: TRBD2
v_gene: TRBV4-1
CDR3nt: TGCGCCAGCAGCCCTAGCGGGGGACAAGAGACCCAGTACTTC
CDR3aa: CASSPSGGQETQYF

abundance: NA
j_gene: TRBJ1-2
d_gene: TRBD1
v_gene: TRBV2
CDR3nt: TGTGCCAGCAGATCGACAGGGACTGACTATGGCTACACCTTC
CDR3aa: CASRSTGTDYGYTF

abundance: NA
j_gene: TRBJ2-7
d_gene: TRBD1
v_gene: TRBV29-1
CDR3nt: TGCAGCGTTCGGACAGGGGGTTCGTATGAGCAGTACTTC
CDR3aa: CSVRTGGSYEQYF

abundance: NA
j_gene: TRBJ2-1
d_gene: NA
v_gene: TRBV7-9
CDR3nt: TGTGCCAGCAGCCCGAGGCGGGCAGGTTACAATGAGCAGTTCTTC
CDR3aa: CASSPRRAGYNEQFF

abundance: NA
j_gene: TRBJ1-5
d_gene: NA
v_gene: TRBV7-8
CDR3nt: TGTGCCAGCAGCTTAGCGCGTACTATGTTGCAGCCCCAGCATTTT
CDR3aa: CASSLARTMLQPQHF

abundance: NA
j_gene: TRBJ2-7
d_gene: TRBD2
v_gene: TRBV6-4
CDR3nt: TGTGCCAGCAGTGTAGCGGGAGGTAGCACCTACGAGCAGTACTTC
CDR3aa: CASSVAGGSTYEQYF

abundance: NA
j_gene: TRBJ2-1
d_gene: TRBD2
v_gene: TRBV19
CDR3nt: TGTGCCAGTAGTATAGACCTAGCGGGAGGGCCCAATGAGCAGTTCTTC
CDR3aa: CASSIDLAGGPNEQFF

abundance: NA
j_gene: TRBJ1-1
d_gene: TRBD1
v_gene: TRBV7-9
CDR3nt: TGTGCCAGCAACTCCTACAGGGGAGCGAACACTGAAGCTTTCTTT
CDR3aa: CASNSYRGANTEAFF

abundance: NA
j_gene: TRBJ2-7
d_gene: TRBD1
v_gene: TRBV2
CDR3nt: TGTGCCAGCAGTCGACAGGGATCCGAGCAGTACTTC
CDR3aa: CASSRQGSEQYF

abundance: NA
j_gene: TRBJ2-1
d_gene: TRBD2
v_gene: TRBV7-9
CDR3nt: TGTGCCAGCAGCTTGCCGGGACTAGTGGACTACAATGAGCAGTTCTTC
CDR3aa: CASSLPGLVDYNEQFF

abundance: once
j_gene: TRBJ2-7
d_gene: TRBD1
v_gene: TRBV10-2
CDR3nt: TGCGCCAGCAGCAGAGCGGGGGCAGGGACAGGGGGCTACGAGCAGTACTTC
CDR3aa: CASSRAGAGTGGYEQYF

abundance: once
j_gene: TRBJ2-1
d_gene: TRBD2
v_gene: TRBV19
CDR3nt: TGTGCCAGTAGTCTTACTAGCGGGGTCGTCAATGAGCAGTTCTTC
CDR3aa: CASSLTSGVVNEQFF

abundance: few
j_gene: TRBJ1-2
d_gene: NA
v_gene: TRBV2
CDR3nt: TGTGCCAGCTCAGGGATTGCCTACACCTTC
CDR3aa: CASSGIAYTF

abundance: NA
j_gene: TRBJ2-7
d_gene: NA
v_gene: TRBV6-1
CDR3nt: TGTGCCAGCTTTGGGGGGTTCTACGAGCAGTACTTC
CDR3aa: CASFGGFYEQYF

abundance: NA
j_gene: TRBJ2-5
d_gene: NA
v_gene: TRBV5-1
CDR3nt: TGCGCCAGCGGCCCTGGGGACTTACCGGGGACCCAGTACTTC
CDR3aa: CASGPGDLPGTQYF

abundance: NA
j_gene: TRBJ2-7
d_gene: TRBD1
v_gene: TRBV11-2
CDR3nt: TGTGCCAGCAGCTCCCCGGGACAGGGGACCTACGAGCAGTACTTC
CDR3aa: CASSSPGQGTYEQYF

abundance: NA
j_gene: TRBJ1-5
d_gene: NA
v_gene: TRBV27
CDR3nt: TGTGCCAGCAGTCTCAAAAAGAGAGGGTGGTCAGAAAATAGCAATCAGCCCCAGCATTTT
CDR3aa: CASSLKKRGWSENSNQPQHF

abundance: NA
j_gene: TRBJ1-3
d_gene: TRBD1
v_gene: TRBV4-1
CDR3nt: TGCGCCAGCAGCCAAACGGGACAGTTCTCTGGAAACACCATATATTTT
CDR3aa: CASSQTGQFSGNTIYF

abundance: NA
j_gene: TRBJ2-1
d_gene: TRBD1
v_gene: TRBV6-1
CDR3nt: TGTGCCAGTCCGGGCTACAGGGGGTACTACAATGAGCAGTTCTTC
CDR3aa: CASPGYRGYYNEQFF

abundance: NA
j_gene: TRBJ1-1
d_gene: NA
v_gene: TRBV19
CDR3nt: TGTGCCAGTAGTATAGTCTTCCGGGGACACCTGAACACTGAAGCTTTCTTT
CDR3aa: CASSIVFRGHLNTEAFF

abundance: NA
j_gene: TRBJ2-7
d_gene: TRBD1
v_gene: TRBV27
CDR3nt: TGTGCCAGCAGTTTAGGGGACAGGTACGAGCAGTACTTC
CDR3aa: CASSLGDRYEQYF

abundance: NA
j_gene: TRBJ1-1
d_gene: TRBD1
v_gene: TRBV29-1
CDR3nt: TGCAGCGTTGAAGGGGGGACAGTCATGAACACTGAAGCTTTCTTT
CDR3aa: CSVEGGTVMNTEAFF

abundance: NA
j_gene: TRBJ1-6
d_gene: NA
v_gene: TRBV6-5
CDR3nt: TGTGCCAGCAGTCCTCTAAGCTCCTATAATTCACCCCTCCACTTT
CDR3aa: CASSPLSSYNSPLHF

abundance: once
j_gene: TRBJ1-6
d_gene: NA
v_gene: TRBV4-1
CDR3nt: TGCGCCAGCAGCCAAGCCAGGGAGGGATATTCACCCCTCCACTTT
CDR3aa: CASSQAREGYSPLHF

abundance: NA
j_gene: TRBJ1-5
d_gene: TRBD1
v_gene: TRBV9
CDR3nt: TGTGCCAGCAGCATAGGACAGGGCGGCCAGCCCCAGCATTTT
CDR3aa: CASSIGQGGQPQHF

abundance: NA
j_gene: TRBJ2-2
d_gene: TRBD1
v_gene: TRBV7-3
CDR3nt: TGTGCCAGCAGCTCCGGACAGGGTTCGGCCGAGACCGGGGAGCTGTTTTTT
CDR3aa: CASSSGQGSAETGELFF

abundance: NA
j_gene: TRBJ2-1
d_gene: NA
v_gene: TRBV7-6
CDR3nt: TGTGCCAGCAGCCCACTAGCCGTCCAAGGCGATGAGCAGTTCTTC
CDR3aa: CASSPLAVQGDEQFF

abundance: many
j_gene: TRBJ2-7
d_gene: TRBD2
v_gene: TRBV2
CDR3nt: TGTGCCAGCCAGGGACTAGCGGGGATCTACGAGCAGTACTTC
CDR3aa: CASQGLAGIYEQYF

abundance: NA
j_gene: TRBJ1-2
d_gene: TRBD1
v_gene: TRBV2
CDR3nt: TGTGCCAGCAGTGAATCCTACAGGGGCCAACCTAACTATGGCTACACCTTC
CDR3aa: CASSESYRGQPNYGYTF

abundance: NA
j_gene: TRBJ1-4
d_gene: TRBD1
v_gene: TRBV27
CDR3nt: TGTGCCAGCAGTCCCAGACAGGGACTTGAGGAAAAACTGTTTTTT
CDR3aa: CASSPRQGLEEKLFF

abundance: NA
j_gene: TRBJ2-2
d_gene: NA
v_gene: TRBV27
CDR3nt: TGTGCCAGCAGTTCAGGGGTGAACACCGGGGAGCTGTTTTTT
CDR3aa: CASSSGVNTGELFF

abundance: NA
j_gene: TRBJ2-1
d_gene: NA
v_gene: TRBV5-1
CDR3nt: TGCGCCAGCAGCTTGGCCGACGGGGGAGTTTACAATGAGCAGTTCTTC
CDR3aa: CASSLADGGVYNEQFF

abundance: NA
j_gene: TRBJ2-7
d_gene: TRBD2
v_gene: TRBV30
CDR3nt: TGTGCCTGGGCGACTAGCGGGAGCGAGCAGTACTTC
CDR3aa: CAWATSGSEQYF

abundance: NA
j_gene: TRBJ2-2
d_gene: TRBD2
v_gene: TRBV6-1
CDR3nt: TGTGCCAGCTCTAGCGGGAGTCTCGGGGAGCTGTTTTTT
CDR3aa: CASSSGSLGELFF

abundance: NA
j_gene: TRBJ1-2
d_gene: TRBD1
v_gene: TRBV7-9
CDR3nt: TGTGCCAGCAGCTTGTCCGGGACAGTCCTATATGGCTACACCTTC
CDR3aa: CASSLSGTVLYGYTF

abundance: NA
j_gene: TRBJ2-7
d_gene: TRBD2
v_gene: TRBV30
CDR3nt: TGTGCCTGGAGTGTACCGCCCGGTCCAGGCCTGGGACTAGCGGGAGAGTTCGACGAGCAGTACTTC
CDR3aa: CAWSVPPGPGLGLAGEFDEQYF

abundance: once
j_gene: TRBJ2-1
d_gene: TRBD2
v_gene: TRBV4-2
CDR3nt: TGTGCCAGCAGCCAAGAACTAGCGGGGGGATACAATGAGCAGTTCTTC
CDR3aa: CASSQELAGGYNEQFF

abundance: NA
j_gene: TRBJ1-2
d_gene: TRBD1
v_gene: TRBV25-1
CDR3nt: TGTGCCAGCAGTGCAGGCTGGGACAGGGGCTACGGCTACACCTTC
CDR3aa: CASSAGWDRGYGYTF

abundance: NA
j_gene: TRBJ2-5
d_gene: NA
v_gene: TRBV11-1
CDR3nt: TGTGCCAGCAGCTTAGAGGACAACCAAGAGACCCAGTACTTC
CDR3aa: CASSLEDNQETQYF

abundance: NA
j_gene: TRBJ2-7
d_gene: TRBD2
v_gene: TRBV6-5
CDR3nt: TGTGCCAGCAGTTACGCCACGAGCGGGAGCTCCTACGAGCAGTACTTC
CDR3aa: CASSYATSGSSYEQYF